Listed below are T cell receptor beta chains from one sample, sequenced in a study of CD8+CD57+ T cells in acquired aplastic anemia. TCRdb reprocessed the reads with MiXCR, giving one entry per CDR3 protein. The sample has some 410,000 distinct CDR3 sequences, roughly 64% seen once. Specimen: sorted CD4+, CD8+, or CD8+CD57+ T cells (not recorded which) from PBMCs. The source is a human donor in good health, serving as a control. The CDR3 runs from the conserved cysteine through the conserved F or W. A D gene is named only where the DNA matches it firmly. A row's size may be missing; if present it is once, few, many or a size class.

cdr3_nt,cdr3_aa,clone_size,v_call,d_call,j_call
TGTGCCAGCAGCCCTCGCGTTAAAGGGAACACCATGCATTTCTTC,CASSPRVKGNTMHFF,.,TRBV7-3,.,TRBJ2-1
TGTGCCAGCAGCTACCGGGAGACCCAGACCGGCGGGCTATTTTTT,CASSYRETQTGGLFF,.,TRBV7-2,.,TRBJ2-2
TGTGCCATCAGCCAAGTCGGCCGGAGCTCCTACGAGCAGTACTTC,CAISQVGRSSYEQYF,few,TRBV10-3,.,TRBJ2-7
TGCAGTGCTGGGGGGACAGGGAATTACAATGAGCAGTTCTTC,CSAGGTGNYNEQFF,.,TRBV20-1,TRBD1,TRBJ2-1
TGTGCCAGCAGTTTTAGGGGGTCGGGGGAGACCCAGTACTTC,CASSFRGSGETQYF,once,TRBV2,.,TRBJ2-5
TGTGCCAGCAGCCGAGGACAGCATACCCCCAATCAGCCCCAGCATTTT,CASSRGQHTPNQPQHF,many,TRBV6-6,.,TRBJ1-5
TGTGCCATCAGTGAGTCGACAAGGCTCAATTCACCCCTCCACTTT,CAISESTRLNSPLHF,.,TRBV10-3,.,TRBJ1-6
TGTGCCAGCAGCCCGGGTCGGGGGAGTGAAAAGTACTTC,CASSPGRGSEKYF,.,TRBV7-9,.,TRBJ2-7
TGTGCCAGCAGCTTACTGGACAGGGAATTGTCACCCCTCTTTTTT,CASSLLDRELSPLFF,.,TRBV7-2,TRBD1,TRBJ1-4
TGTGCCAGTAGCATGGGTGGGGACAACACTGACGCTTGCTTTACCTTC,CASSMGGDNTDACFTF,.,TRBV19,.,TRBJ1-2
TGTGCCAGCAGGGCGGGACACACGAACACCGGGGAGCTGTTTTTT,CASRAGHTNTGELFF,.,TRBV2,.,TRBJ2-2
TGCAGCGGGGGGGGGGGCCGACAGGGGGCGCGTAATGAGCAGTTCTTC,CSGGGGRQGARNEQFF,.,TRBV29-1,TRBD1,TRBJ2-1
TGTGCCAGCAGCCAAGATCACGGGGGGTATGGCTACACCTTC,CASSQDHGGYGYTF,many,TRBV3-1,.,TRBJ1-2
TGTGCCAGCAGCCTGAGGACCCCCAAGGATAATTCACCCCTCCACTTT,CASSLRTPKDNSPLHF,.,TRBV11-3,.,TRBJ1-6
TGCAGTCCCAGGGTGCGCGTGTCGAGGCACTTC,CSPRVRVSRHF,.,TRBV20-1,.,TRBJ2-5
TGTGCCAGCAGTTACGACAGGGGCAATTCACACCTCCACTTT,CASSYDRGNSHLHF,.,TRBV7-3,TRBD1,TRBJ1-6